The next 9 T cell receptor beta chains were all read from a single sample in a study of T cells in Graves' hyperthyroidism and ophthalmopathy. Template material for amplifying TCR beta CDR3 regions consisted of RNA transcripts. Initially, a first-round RT-PCR of the TCR CDR3 employed the HTBI primer set. TCRdb called the multiplex PCR reads again in MiXCR, with one record for every CDR3 protein. The data show roughly 700,000 distinct CDR3 sequences, roughly a third seen once. Sequencing was carried out using blood. The receptors derive from a woman between 40 and 55 years old with Graves' hyperthyroidism.

The chain is built from TRBV4-1 and TRBJ1-1; D not resolved. The germline gives CDR1 MGHRA, CDR2 YSYEKL. V lost 0 bases and J lost 6, with 11 bases in between. There are 14 residues in the CDR3. CDR3 region: CASSQDTTAPEAFF. CDR3 sequence (DNA): TGCGCCAGCAGCCAAGATACAACGGCGCCTGAAGCTTTCTTT.

This clonotype was seen ten or more times. The CDR3 DNA sequence: TGCAGCGTTGGCAGGGATGAAAAACTGTTTTTT. As protein: CSVGRDEKLFF. The chain carries TRBV29-1 and TRBJ1-4; D may be TRBD1 (5 bases). The V and J ends lost 4 bases and 6 bases respectively, with 6 bases between them. CDR3 length equals 11 residues. Germline lookup yields CDR1 SQVTM and CDR2 ANQGSEA.

Concerning this clonotype: This may come from a read error, since a much larger clone is one base off. The chain joins TRBV5-4 to TRBJ1-2; 7 bases map to TRBD1. The CDR3 length is 14 residues. Trimming removed 1 base from V and 3 bases from J; junction bases left unmatched: 3. In germline, CDR1 is SGHNT, CDR2 YYREEE (reference sequence). CDR3 region: CASSLIDRDYGYTF. The CDR3 DNA reads TGTGCCAGCAGCTTGATTGACAGGGACTATGGCTACACCTTC.

This chain links TRBV11-2 with TRBJ2-5; D gene uncertain. CDR1 SGHAT and CDR2 FQNNGV come from the germline V gene. The CDR3 totals 15 residues. V was shortened by 5 bases and J by 0 bases, with 13 bases between the two germline ends. The CDR3 sequence is CASSQELGYQETQYF. As DNA, the CDR3 is TGTGCCAGCAGCCAAGAGTTGGGGTACCAAGAGACCCAGTACTTC.

The rearrangement links TRBV4-3 to TRBJ2-7, with TRBD2 matching 13 bases. The junction had 20 bases not matched to a gene; V was cut back by 2 bases and J by 1 base. The V gene's germline CDR1 is LGHNA and CDR2 YSLEER. This CDR3 has 22 amino acids. The CDR3 DNA follows: TGCGCCAGCAGCCAATCCGGAACCCCGGGAACTAGCGGGAGGGCCTGGTCCTACGAGCAGTACTTC. It translates to CASSQSGTPGTSGRAWSYEQYF.

This clonotype was detected many times. The chain uses TRBV24-1 and TRBJ2-2; no clear D. CDR3 length: 14 amino acids. The V end was cut by 1 base, the J end by 3 bases, with 5 bases between. CDR1 and CDR2 (germline): KGHDR, SFDVKD. The CDR3 DNA reads TGTGCCACCAGTGATTTTAGGGACACCGGGGAGCTGTTTTTT. The encoded protein is CATSDFRDTGELFF.

This clonotype came up many times. DNA of the CDR3: TGTGCCAGCAGCTCTCCGGGACAGGGTATCCACGAGCAGTACTTC. Translating it yields CASSSPGQGIHEQYF. This chain uses TRBV7-9 with TRBJ2-7; 9 bases map to TRBD1. The V segment lost 4 bases and the J segment 5 bases; nucleotides outside the gene matches: 9. CDR3 length: 15 amino acids. Germline V gene lookup returns CDR1 SEHNR and CDR2 FQNEAQ (reference sequence).

This clonotype was recorded once. The chain links TRBV10-3 to TRBJ1-1, with D unclear. CDR3 length equals 15 residues. Trimming removed 10 bases from V and 3 bases from J, with 21 bases in between. Germline assignment: CDR1 ENHRY and CDR2 SYGVKD. For the CDR3, the DNA is TGTGCCAGCTCACCACTCGGCTTGAGGGACACTGAAGCTTTCTTT. The encoded protein is CASSPLGLRDTEAFF.

The sample holds a few counts of this clonotype. V usage is TRBV4-1 and J usage is TRBJ1-2; D gene unclear. V shed 6 bases and J shed 3 bases, with 17 bases lying between them. The CDR3 loop spans 15 amino acids. Looked up from germline, CDR1 is MGHRA and CDR2 is YSYEKL. Written as DNA, the CDR3 is TGCGCCAGCAGGAATGGGGTCATGGGCGACTATGGCTACACCTTC. This encodes CASRNGVMGDYGYTF.